Listed below are T cell receptor beta chains from one sample, sequenced in a study of T cells in Graves' hyperthyroidism and ophthalmopathy. TCRdb passed the multiplex PCR reads through MiXCR, listing each CDR3 protein once. The sample has over 400,000 distinct CDR3 sequences; approximately 22% are singletons. The material sequenced was blood. The receptors were gathered from a woman between 70 and 85 years old with Graves' ophthalmopathy. The CDR3 runs from the conserved cysteine through the conserved F or W. A D gene is named only where the DNA matches it firmly. Rows give clone size only sometimes, using once, few, many, or a class for an expanded clone.

TRBV7-9	-	16	TRBJ2-2	many	TGTGCCAGCAGCTTAGCGGTAGCGGCGAACACCGGGGAGCTGTTTTTT	CASSLAVAANTGELFF
TRBV20-1	TRBD1	13	TRBJ1-2	many	TGCAGTGCCAAATCAGGGGGCGACTATGGCTACACCTTC	CSAKSGGDYGYTF
TRBV28	-	15	TRBJ1-5	-	TGTGCCAGCAGTCCTCGAAAGCTTAGCAATCAGCCCCAGCATTTT	CASSPRKLSNQPQHF
TRBV19	TRBD2	16	TRBJ2-7	-	TGTGCCAGTAGTATCGGACTAGCGGGGGTATCCTACGAGCAGTACTTC	CASSIGLAGVSYEQYF
TRBV11-1	-	14	TRBJ2-3	-	TGTGCCAGCAGCTTAGGCCCGACAGCAGATACGCAGTATTTT	CASSLGPTADTQYF
TRBV5-1	TRBD2	18	TRBJ2-7	few	TGCGCCAGCAGCTACGGCCGGGGACTAGCGGGTAGCTCCTACGAGCAGTACTTC	CASSYGRGLAGSSYEQYF
TRBV7-3	-	13	TRBJ1-4	many	TGTGCCAGCAGCTTAGTTGCTAATGAAAAACTGTTTTTT	CASSLVANEKLFF
TRBV19	-	14	TRBJ2-3	few	TGTGCCAGTAGTAACCTAGGTGGTCCAGATACGCAGTATTTT	CASSNLGGPDTQYF
TRBV14	TRBD2	13	TRBJ2-1	-	TGTGCCAGCAGCCATGGACTAGGGTGGGAGCAGTTCTTC	CASSHGLGWEQFF
TRBV15	TRBD1	16	TRBJ1-4	few	TGTGCCACCAGCAGACCCGGGACAGGAGAGGGGGAAAAACTGTTTTTT	CATSRPGTGEGEKLFF
TRBV20-1	TRBD2	14	TRBJ2-7	-	TGCAGTGCCCGTCTAGGCGGGAGTACCTACGAGCAGTACTTC	CSARLGGSTYEQYF
TRBV12-3/TRBV12-4	TRBD2	17	TRBJ2-4	-	TGTGCCGGCAGTTTAGCGGGACTAGCGGGGGCCAAAAACATTCAGTACTTC	CAGSLAGLAGAKNIQYF
TRBV20-1	-	13	TRBJ1-3	-	TGCAGTGCTAGACAGGGGACGAGAAACACCATATATTTT	CSARQGTRNTIYF
TRBV10-3	-	13	TRBJ2-1	-	TGTGCCATCGGCGGGGTAATCGTAAATGAGCAGTTCTTC	CAIGGVIVNEQFF
TRBV10-1	-	15	TRBJ1-1	many	TGCGCCAGCAGCCGAGCGGGACCTAGGAACACTGAAGCTTTCTTT	CASSRAGPRNTEAFF
TRBV30	-	11	TRBJ1-1	few	TGTGCCTGGAGCTTGAACACTGAAGCTTTCTTT	CAWSLNTEAFF
TRBV2	-	12	TRBJ2-7	-	TGTGCCAGCAGTGGGGACCTTTACGAGCAGTACTTC	CASSGDLYEQYF
TRBV3-1	-	16	TRBJ2-7	-	TGTGCCAGCAGCCCAGTAGGCGGGAACCCTACCTACGAGCAGTACTTC	CASSPVGGNPTYEQYF
TRBV29-1	-	10	TRBJ2-1	few	TGCAGCGTTGGTTCGAATGAGCAGTTCTTC	CSVGSNEQFF
TRBV6-1	TRBD2	15	TRBJ2-1	-	TGTGCCAGCAGTTTCAGCGGGAGGGGTAACAATGAGCAGTTCTTC	CASSFSGRGNNEQFF
TRBV28	TRBD2	19	TRBJ2-1	many	TGTGCCAGCAGTCCCTCCCCCTGGACTAGCGGGAGCTCCTACAATGAGCAGTTCTTC	CASSPSPWTSGSSYNEQFF
TRBV20-1	-	12	TRBJ2-3	-	TGCAGTGCCTCTTTACGAGCAGATACGCAGTATTTT	CSASLRADTQYF
TRBV11-2	-	16	TRBJ2-1	-	TGTGCCAGCAGCTTAGAGAGTAGCCCAGCCTGCAATGAGCAGTTCTTC	CASSLESSPACNEQFF
TRBV6-2/TRBV6-3	-	15	TRBJ2-7	once	TGTGCCACTGGGAGGGCAGGGGGGATCTCCTACGAGCAGTACTTC	CATGRAGGISYEQYF
TRBV28	TRBD1	14	TRBJ2-1	few	TGTGCCAGCACCTTCGACAGGGGATATGGTGAGCAGTTCTTC	CASTFDRGYGEQFF
TRBV19	TRBD1	19	TRBJ1-5	-	TGTGCCAGTAGTATAGAGGGACAGGGGGTAGATTTTAGCAATCAGCCCCAGCATTTT	CASSIEGQGVDFSNQPQHF
TRBV3-1	TRBD2	15	TRBJ2-1	-	TGTGCCAGCAGCCAAGGTCAAGCGGGACCCAATGAGCAGTTCTTC	CASSQGQAGPNEQFF
TRBV7-9	TRBD2	15	TRBJ2-3	many	TGTGCCAGCAGCCGCGGACTAGCGGGCACAGATACGCAGTATTTT	CASSRGLAGTDTQYF
TRBV6-1	-	12	TRBJ1-3	few	TGTGCCAGCAGTGAAGCGGGAAACACCATATATTTT	CASSEAGNTIYF
TRBV6-1	-	15	TRBJ1-6	few	TGTGCCAGCAGCCTTGACGGACAGACCTATTCACCCCTCCACTTT	CASSLDGQTYSPLHF
TRBV11-2	TRBD2	14	TRBJ2-7	-	TGTGCCAGCAGCTCCGGGACTAGCGGGACCGAGCAGTACTTC	CASSSGTSGTEQYF
TRBV5-1	-	17	TRBJ2-7	-	TGCGCCAGCAGCCGGGGGGGAAATGGACAGGGTCTCTACGAGCAGTACTTC	CASSRGGNGQGLYEQYF
TRBV2	TRBD1	14	TRBJ1-4	-	TGTGCCAGCAGTCGACAGGGATCTAATGAAAAACTGTTTTTT	CASSRQGSNEKLFF
TRBV2	TRBD2	13	TRBJ2-1	many	TGTGCCAGCAGCCCGCTGCCGGGAGGGGAGCAGTTCTTC	CASSPLPGGEQFF
TRBV12-3/TRBV12-4	TRBD2	13	TRBJ2-1	many	TGTGCCAGCAGGAAGGGACTAGCGGGGGAGCAGTTCTTC	CASRKGLAGEQFF
TRBV6-4	-	14	TRBJ2-2	-	TGTGCCAGCAGTGACTCTGTGGGGACCGGGGAGCTGTTTTTT	CASSDSVGTGELFF
TRBV7-2	TRBD2	15	TRBJ2-7	-	TGTGCCAGCAGCGCACACGGGACTAGCGCCTACGAGCAGTACTTC	CASSAHGTSAYEQYF
TRBV12-3/TRBV12-4	-	14	TRBJ2-1	-	TGTGCCAGCAGTTTATTATCGGGCGTGCCTGAGCAGTTCTTC	CASSLLSGVPEQFF
TRBV7-3	-	13	TRBJ2-1	many	TGTGCCAGCAGCTTAGGGACCAACAATGAGCAGTTCTTC	CASSLGTNNEQFF
TRBV18	-	16	TRBJ1-1	-	TGTGCCAGCTCACCACCGGGGCCGCCCCACAGCACTGAAGCTTTCTTT	CASSPPGPPHSTEAFF
TRBV3-1	TRBD1	15	TRBJ1-6	many	TGTGCCAGCAGCGAAAGACAGGGGGCGGATTCACCCCTCCACTTT	CASSERQGADSPLHF
TRBV11-2	-	14	TRBJ1-5	-	TGTGCCAGCAGCTACAGGGACGGCAGGCAGCCCCAGCATTTT	CASSYRDGRQPQHF
TRBV6-1	-	12	TRBJ2-2	few	TGTGCCAGCGGGTGGGTCACCGGGGAGCTGTTTTTT	CASGWVTGELFF
TRBV6-1	-	14	TRBJ2-1	-	TGTGCCAGCACCCCCGGGTCACCCTGGGGGGAGCAGTTCTTC	CASTPGSPWGEQFF
TRBV6-1	-	14	TRBJ1-1	-	TGTGCCAGCAGCCACGAAGGGGGAAACACTGAAGCTTTCTTT	CASSHEGGNTEAFF
TRBV11-2	-	14	TRBJ1-2	many	TGTGCCAGCAGCTTAGTAGGGCAGGGCTATGGCTACACCTTC	CASSLVGQGYGYTF
TRBV19	TRBD2	16	TRBJ2-7	-	TGTGCCAGTAGTGGGGTGACTAGCGGAAAGGGCTACGAGCAGTACTTC	CASSGVTSGKGYEQYF
TRBV19	TRBD2	16	TRBJ2-2	-	TGTGCCAGTAGTATCTGGCAGGGGACTAGCACCGGGGAGCTGTTTTTT	CASSIWQGTSTGELFF
TRBV7-3	-	15	TRBJ2-3	-	TGTGCCAGCAGCCTAAACCCGCGAGCCACAGATACGCAGTATTTT	CASSLNPRATDTQYF
TRBV7-3	TRBD2	16	TRBJ2-3	-	TGTGCCAGCAGCTTAACGGCGGGCGGGAGGACAGATACGCAGTATTTT	CASSLTAGGRTDTQYF
TRBV7-9	-	14	TRBJ2-7	few	TGTGCCAGCAGCTTAGATTTTCAGAGGAGCGAGCAGTACTTC	CASSLDFQRSEQYF
TRBV2	TRBD2	14	TRBJ2-1	few	TGTGCCAGCAGTACTAGCGGGACATACAATGAGCAGTTCTTC	CASSTSGTYNEQFF
TRBV5-1	-	15	TRBJ2-1	-	TGCGCCAGCAGCCTCCAAGGGGGGCCGTACAATGAGCAGTTCTTC	CASSLQGGPYNEQFF
TRBV5-1	TRBD1	14	TRBJ1-1	many	TGCGCCAGCAGATCGGACAGGTTGAACACTGAAGCTTTCTTT	CASRSDRLNTEAFF
TRBV20-1	TRBD2	12	TRBJ2-1	-	TGCAGTTTCGAGCGGGAAGGGATTGAGCAGTTCTTC	CSFEREGIEQFF
TRBV13	-	14	TRBJ1-4	few	TGTGCCAGCAGCTTGAAAGGGGGGCATGAAAAACTGTTTTTT	CASSLKGGHEKLFF
TRBV11-2	-	12	TRBJ2-5	few	TGTGCCAGCAGCGACCTGCCGGAGACCCAGTACTTC	CASSDLPETQYF
TRBV4-1	TRBD1	17	TRBJ2-3	few	TGCGCCAGCAGCCGCGTCCCGGGACAGGGGCCCGCAGATACGCAGTATTTT	CASSRVPGQGPADTQYF
TRBV3-1	-	13	TRBJ1-3	few	TGTGCCAGCTTTGACAGGTTCGGAAACACCATATATTTT	CASFDRFGNTIYF